This T cell receptor beta chain was found in a study of T cells in Graves' hyperthyroidism and ophthalmopathy. Findings and caveats of the study: Among thyroid clonotypes expanded above 0.001, most also appeared in blood.

What was amplified from RNA transcripts were TCR beta CDR3 regions. The HTBI primer set was used in a first-round RT-PCR of the TCR CDR3. Via MiXCR, TCRdb re-called the multiplex PCR reads, giving one row per CDR3 protein. The sample has 280,000 or so distinct CDR3 sequences; roughly 15% are singletons. As for this clonotype: The antigen is unknown. This may stem from a read error, because a much larger clone lies one nucleotide away.

Germline V gene lookup returns CDR1 SGDLS and CDR2 YYNGEE. V lost 0 bases and J 6 bases, leaving 25 bases between the germline ends. The CDR3 length is 19 residues. This receptor was identified in a woman between 50 and 59 years old with Graves' hyperthyroidism that later progressed to Graves' ophthalmopathy. This chain joins TRBV9 and TRBJ2-1; D might be TRBD2 (5 bases). The sample was blood. CDR3 region: CASSVDPGSRVLSGNEQFF. The CDR3 nucleotides are TGTGCCAGCAGCGTAGATCCGGGGTCAAGGGTTTTGTCGGGCAATGAGCAGTTCTTC.